Sequencing of this T cell receptor beta chain was carried out in a study of regulatory T cells in long-lasting Graves disease. Study-level information: Over 5 years of antithyroid drugs plus positive TSH receptor antibodies defined persistent Graves' disease. The study's findings and limits: Patients with persistent disease shared fewer than 3,500 public clonotypes, outpacing the approximately 950 shared by new patients.

Comments on this clonotype: Its antigen remains unidentified.

Regarding time point: persistent/refractory GD, antithyroid drugs over 5 years with positive TRAb. Following extraction of RNA from PBMCs, that RNA was used to make the TCR library. Arm-PCR with iRepertoire HTBI primers amplified the CDR3 regions for these TCR beta libraries. TCRdb used MiXCR to reprocess the multiplex PCR reads, holding one entry per CDR3 protein. This table holds approximately 400,000 distinct CDR3 sequences, 20% to 30% found once. Germline V gene data show CDR1 as SGHTA and CDR2 as FQGNSA. Trimming stripped 0 bases from V and 10 bases from J, with 12 bases between. The CDR3 is 13 amino acids.

This chain joins TRBV7-2 and TRBJ1-1; D is ambiguous. The sequence was collected from a female donor with Graves disease. The sequencing used peripheral blood mononuclear cells (PBMCs), collected when the disease was refractory, from a patient treated with antithyroid drugs. As DNA, the CDR3 is TGTGCCAGCAGCTTAGCGCTCGGGCTTGCAGCTTTCTTT. Protein: CASSLALGLAAFF.